A selection of T cell receptor beta chains follows, all from one sample in a study of cytomegalovirus exposure and HLA in healthy donors. Sequenced by immunoSEQ multiplex PCR; TCRdb stores in-frame clones only, minus some. There are about 330,000 clones in the sample; roughly nine tenths occur only once, and 1% to 1.5% lies in the top ten. Sequencing input: PBMCs. These receptors originate from a woman between 25 and 40 years old in good health and CMV-seropositive. Both conserved end residues are part of each CDR3. D genes are given only for firm matches. Size is omitted from some rows. Given values are once, few, many or a class for expanded clones.

CASSLFSWDDDLYGYTF	TGTGCCAGCAGCTTGTTCTCGTGGGACGACGATCTCTATGGCTACACCTTC	-	TRBV5-6	TRBJ1-2	-
CASSLQGLNSPLHF	TGTGCCAGCAGTTTACAGGGGTTGAATTCACCCCTCCACTTT	few	TRBV27	TRBJ1-6	-
CASSEQGAGYGYTF	TGTGCCAGCAGTGAACAGGGGGCCGGCTATGGCTACACCTTC	-	TRBV6-1	TRBJ1-2	TRBD1
CSVLDRIFNYEQYF	TGCAGCGTCCTGGACAGGATCTTCAACTACGAGCAGTACTTC	-	TRBV29-1	TRBJ2-7	TRBD1
CASSQGPGSNQPQHF	TGCGCCAGCAGCCAAGGTCCAGGGTCCAATCAGCCCCAGCATTTT	-	TRBV4-3	TRBJ1-5	-
CASQRQVRFSEAFF	TGTGCCAGCCAGAGACAGGTCCGATTCTCTGAAGCTTTCTTT	-	TRBV30	TRBJ1-1	-
CASSPNKQGNEKLFF	TGTGCCAGCTCACCTAACAAGCAGGGCAATGAAAAACTGTTTTTT	-	TRBV18	TRBJ1-4	-
CSALYVQNTEAFF	TGCAGCGCCCTATATGTTCAGAACACTGAAGCTTTCTTT	-	TRBV29-1	TRBJ1-1	-
CASSVTVPPQPQHF	TGTGCCAGCAGTGTGACAGTACCCCCTCAGCCCCAGCATTTT	-	TRBV6-1	TRBJ1-5	-
CASSGLGTSGSGEQYF	TGTGCCAGCAGCGGACTCGGGACTAGCGGGAGTGGCGAGCAGTACTTC	-	TRBV5-6	TRBJ2-7	TRBD2
CASSPQVTDTQYF	TGTGCCAGTAGCCCACAAGTCACAGATACGCAGTATTTT	-	TRBV19	TRBJ2-3	-
CASSRTPGSYNEQFF	TGTGCCAGCAGCAGGACTCCTGGCTCCTACAATGAGCAGTTCTTC	-	TRBV7-8	TRBJ2-1	-
CASSLGVPGPGEKLFF	TGTGCCAGCAGCTTGGGAGTTCCGGGGCCGGGTGAAAAACTGTTTTTT	-	TRBV5-6	TRBJ1-4	-
CASSQGTGNTIYF	TGTGCCAGCAGCCAAGGGACCGGAAACACCATATATTTT	-	TRBV4-2	TRBJ1-3	-
CASSQLAGGTNEQFF	TGTGCCAGCAGCCAACTAGCGGGAGGCACCAATGAGCAGTTCTTC	-	TRBV11-2	TRBJ2-1	TRBD2
CASSRGVDYGYTF	TGTGCCAGCAGTAGGGGGGTGGACTATGGCTACACCTTC	-	TRBV2	TRBJ1-2	-
CAWGGVGADQHF	TGTGCCTGGGGGGGAGTCGGGGCCGACCAGCATTTT	-	TRBV30	TRBJ1-5	-
CASSLNVGARDRNGYTF	TGTGCCAGCAGCTTAAATGTGGGCGCCCGTGACAGGAATGGCTACACCTTC	-	TRBV7-2	TRBJ1-2	-
CASTLIPGGFYEQYF	TGTGCCAGCACGCTTATTCCAGGGGGTTTCTACGAGCAGTACTTC	few	TRBV6-5	TRBJ2-7	TRBD1
CASRIREDYEQYF	TGTGCCAGCAGGATTAGGGAAGACTACGAGCAGTACTTC	-	TRBV7-2	TRBJ2-7	-
CASSPQGIPSNTGELFF	TGTGCCAGCAGCCCGCAGGGGATCCCTTCGAACACCGGGGAGCTGTTTTTT	-	TRBV7-8	TRBJ2-2	-
CASRVRLAGDEQYF	TGTGCCAGCAGGGTTAGACTAGCGGGCGACGAGCAGTACTTC	-	TRBV6-6	TRBJ2-7	TRBD2
CASSSSGTDTGELFF	TGTGCCAGCAGCTCCTCCGGGACAGACACCGGGGAGCTGTTTTTT	-	TRBV7-3	TRBJ2-2	TRBD1
CASSIKGAMNTGELFF	TGTGCCAGTAGTATTAAAGGGGCGATGAACACCGGGGAGCTGTTTTTT	-	TRBV19	TRBJ2-2	-
CASSLGGLYGYTF	TGTGCCAGCAGTTTAGGAGGGCTCTATGGCTACACCTTC	few	TRBV28	TRBJ1-2	-
CASSPRLAGFTGELFF	TGTGCCAGCAGCCCGAGACTAGCGGGATTCACCGGGGAGCTGTTTTTT	-	TRBV14	TRBJ2-2	TRBD2
CASSPRQEETQYF	TGTGCCAGCAGCCCAAGACAGGAAGAGACCCAGTACTTC	-	TRBV5-6	TRBJ2-5	-
CASSLDRGLSYEQYF	TGTGCCAGCAGCTTGGACAGGGGGCTCTCCTACGAGCAGTACTTC	once	TRBV5-6	TRBJ2-7	TRBD1
CASSPWTSDNEQFF	TGTGCCAGCAGCCCTTGGACTAGCGACAATGAGCAGTTCTTC	-	TRBV9	TRBJ2-1	TRBD2
CSVVAGSTEAFF	TGCAGCGTTGTTGCCGGGAGTACTGAAGCTTTCTTT	-	TRBV29-1	TRBJ1-1	-
CATSRGAGGGDQPQHF	TGTGCCACCAGCAGAGGGGCAGGGGGTGGTGATCAGCCCCAGCATTTT	-	TRBV15	TRBJ1-5	TRBD1
CATRQNNYGYTF	TGTGCCACCCGACAGAATAACTATGGCTACACCTTC	-	TRBV6-5	TRBJ1-2	-
CASSPRWGVSETQYF	TGTGCCAGTAGCCCGCGGTGGGGGGTCTCGGAGACCCAGTACTTC	-	TRBV19	TRBJ2-5	-
CASSQEWGSSGNTIYF	TGCGCCAGCAGCCAAGAGTGGGGTTCTTCCGGAAACACCATATATTTT	-	TRBV4-3	TRBJ1-3	-
CASSTGSENGYTF	TGTGCCAGCAGCACCGGGTCGGAAAATGGCTACACCTTC	-	TRBV6-6	TRBJ1-2	-
CASSGPMRRTEAFF	TGTGCCAGCAGTGGCCCGATGCGCCGCACTGAAGCTTTCTTT	few	TRBV28	TRBJ1-1	-
CATSSSGDRTYEQYF	TGTGCCACCAGCAGCTCCGGGGACAGGACCTACGAGCAGTACTTC	-	TRBV15	TRBJ2-7	TRBD1